A single sample gave rise to the 4 T cell receptor beta chains below, sequenced in a study of T cells after yellow fever vaccination. Each CDR3 protein gets one entry after TCRdb re-called the 5' RACE reads with MiXCR. The sample has approximately 69,000 distinct CDR3 sequences, under 6.5% seen once. Sequenced material: CD4+ T cells sorted from PBMCs, taken less than 18 days after the first yellow fever vaccination. The receptor source for this set is a man between 18 and 29 years old who received the YFV17D yellow fever vaccine.

This clonotype was found once. A read error is possible here, since a much larger clone lies one base away. This chain links TRBV28 with TRBJ1-2; 9 bases match TRBD1. The length of the CDR3 is 16 residues. The germline V gene has CDR1 MDHEN and CDR2 SYDVKM. CDR3 in amino acids: CACSLLQGAPNYGYTF. The CDR3 DNA sequence: TGTGCCTGCAGTTTATTACAGGGGGCCCCTAACTATGGCTACACCTTC.

This clonotype was seen at least ten times. One junction end disagrees with the germline gene, perhaps due to a read error. V usage is TRBV12-3 or TRBV12-4 and J usage is TRBJ2-2, with D hard to call. CDR3 length: 14 residues. CDR3 residues: CASSLDTNTGELFF. For the CDR3, the DNA is TGTGCCAGCAGCTTAGACACGAACACCGGGGAGCTGTTTTTT.

This clonotype has at least ten counts. The chain employs TRBV20-1 and TRBJ2-3; tentatively, D is TRBD1 or TRBD2 (5 bases each). The CDR3 is 14 amino acids. Germline CDR1 is DFQATT and CDR2 is SNEGSKA (reference sequence). Trimming removed 6 bases from V and 2 bases from J, with 15 bases in between. The chain's CDR3 is CSAIPGPHTDTQYF. As DNA, the CDR3 is TGCAGTGCCATACCGGGGCCACACACAGATACGCAGTATTTT.

This clonotype was observed many times. The chain employs TRBV20-1 and TRBJ2-1, with 11 bases matching TRBD2. CDR3 length: 15 amino acids. The V gene end was trimmed by 4 bases and the J gene end by 5 bases; junction bases not matched to a gene: 7. Germline-derived CDR1 and CDR2 are DFQATT and SNEGSKA (reference sequence). CDR3 sequence reads: CSATSSGGTNNEQFF. DNA of the CDR3: TGCAGTGCTACCTCTAGCGGGGGGACCAACAATGAGCAGTTCTTC.